Following are 7 T cell receptor beta chains from one sample sequenced in a study of shared clonotypes between healthy human individuals. The repertoire was sequenced with immunoSEQ multiplex PCR; TCRdb's copy has only in-frame clones and lacks some. The profile covers about 2.4 million clones, with approximately 94% appearing a single time and around 0.4% taken by the ten largest. Sequenced: naive CD4+ T cells from PBMCs. This sample's subset: CD45RA+ positively selected. The receptors were gathered from a man between 18 and 29 years old in good health. Some clones in this sample may be carry-over from other donors' samples.

The V call is TRBV13, the J call TRBJ2-5; TRBD2 aligns across 7 bases. Trimming took 1 base from V and 9 from J; bases not matched to a gene: 8. The CDR3 is 14 amino acids. The germline gives CDR1 PRHDT, CDR2 FYEKMQ (reference sequence). The CDR3 here is CASSLVGTTSSQYF. The CDR3 DNA follows: TGTGCCAGCAGCTTAGTGGGGACTACTAGTTCCCAGTACTTC.

The chain links TRBV7-8 to TRBJ2-5; 8 nucleotides line up with TRBD2. The V segment lost 3 bases and the J segment 7 bases; nucleotides outside the gene matches: 7. Germline CDR1 and CDR2: SGHVS and FQNEAQ. The CDR3 has 14 residues. CDR3 in amino acids: CASSFSGTGGTQYF. In nucleotides, the CDR3 is TGTGCCAGCAGCTTTAGCGGGACGGGGGGGACCCAGTACTTC.

The chain is built from TRBV14 and TRBJ2-7; 7 bases match TRBD2. The junction had 4 bases not matched to a gene; V was cut back by 1 base and J by 4 bases. Per germline, CDR1 SGHDN and CDR2 FVKESK. The CDR3 spans 14 residues. The CDR3 DNA follows: TGTGCCAGCAGCCAAGGGGGGGGAATGTACGAGCAGTACTTC. Amino acid sequence: CASSQGGGMYEQYF.

This clone was found once. This rearrangement joins TRBV15 to TRBJ1-1; 9 positions match TRBD1. V was clipped by 1 base and J by 5 bases; unmatched bases: 5. The CDR3 is made up of 15 amino acids. The V gene's germline CDR1 is LNHNV and CDR2 YYDKDF (reference sequence). In nucleotides, the CDR3 is TGTGCCACCAGCAGAGGTGGGACAGGGAGGACTGAAGCTTTCTTT. Translation: CATSRGGTGRTEAFF.

This chain links TRBV29-1 with TRBJ2-7; 9 nucleotides agree with TRBD2. This CDR3 has 14 residues. Germline CDR1 reads SQVTM; CDR2 reads ANQGSEA. The V and J ends lost 7 bases and 4 bases, in that order; junction bases with no gene match: 11. The CDR3 loop is CSAYSGSLGYEQYF. The CDR3 nucleotides are TGCAGCGCCTATAGCGGGAGCCTAGGTTACGAGCAGTACTTC.

The chain combines TRBV30 with TRBJ2-5, with D unclear. Gene TRBJ2-7 matches the end of the DNA better, so the J call may be wrong. Germline V CDR1 and CDR2: GTSNPN, SVGIG (reference sequence). The CDR3 runs to 15 residues. CDR3 nucleotides: TGTGCCTGGAGGGCCCCTGTGGGTGTTCCCTACGAGCAGTACTTC. Protein sequence: CAWRAPVGVPYEQYF.

The rearrangement uses TRBV19 and TRBJ2-5; TRBD1 aligns across 8 bases. The length of the CDR3 is 14 residues. The V and J ends lost 5 bases and 6 bases, in that order; junction bases with no gene match: 8. Per the germline V gene, CDR1 is LNHDA and CDR2 is SQIVND (reference sequence). The CDR3 sequence: CASSVPGGRQTQYF. The CDR3, as DNA: TGTGCCAGTAGTGTCCCAGGGGGCCGGCAGACCCAGTACTTC. Variable domain in full (rest from reference TRBV19 and TRBJ2-5): DGGITQSPKYLFRKEGQNVTLSCEQNLNHDAMYWYRQDPGQGLRLIYYSQIVNDFQKGDIAEGYSVSREKKESFPLTVTSAQKNPTAFYLCASSVPGGRQTQYFGPGTRLLVL.